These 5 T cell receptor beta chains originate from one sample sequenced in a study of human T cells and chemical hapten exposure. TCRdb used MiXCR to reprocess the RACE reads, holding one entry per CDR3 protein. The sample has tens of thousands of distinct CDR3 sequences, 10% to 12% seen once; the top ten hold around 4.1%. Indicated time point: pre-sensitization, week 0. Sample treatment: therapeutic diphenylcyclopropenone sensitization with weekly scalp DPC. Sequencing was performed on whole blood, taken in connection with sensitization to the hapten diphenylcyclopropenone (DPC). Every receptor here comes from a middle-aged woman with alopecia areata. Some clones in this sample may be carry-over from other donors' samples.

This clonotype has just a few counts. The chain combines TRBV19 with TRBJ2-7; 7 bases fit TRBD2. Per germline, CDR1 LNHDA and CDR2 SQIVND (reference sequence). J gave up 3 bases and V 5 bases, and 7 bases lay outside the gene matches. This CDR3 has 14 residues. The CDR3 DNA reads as TGTGCCAGTAGTTCGGGAGGAACCCTCTACGAGCAGTACTTC. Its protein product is CASSSGGTLYEQYF.

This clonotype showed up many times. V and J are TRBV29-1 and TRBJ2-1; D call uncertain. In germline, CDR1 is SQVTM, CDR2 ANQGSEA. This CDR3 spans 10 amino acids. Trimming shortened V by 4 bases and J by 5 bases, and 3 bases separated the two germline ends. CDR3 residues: CSVANNEQFF. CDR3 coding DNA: TGCAGCGTTGCTAACAATGAGCAGTTCTTC.

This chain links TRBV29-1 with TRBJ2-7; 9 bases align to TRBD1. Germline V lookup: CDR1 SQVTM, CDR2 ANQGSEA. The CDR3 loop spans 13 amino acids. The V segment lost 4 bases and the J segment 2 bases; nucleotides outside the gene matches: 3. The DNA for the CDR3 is TGCAGCGTTGGACAGGGGGTTGCCTACGAGCAGTACTTC. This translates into CSVGQGVAYEQYF.

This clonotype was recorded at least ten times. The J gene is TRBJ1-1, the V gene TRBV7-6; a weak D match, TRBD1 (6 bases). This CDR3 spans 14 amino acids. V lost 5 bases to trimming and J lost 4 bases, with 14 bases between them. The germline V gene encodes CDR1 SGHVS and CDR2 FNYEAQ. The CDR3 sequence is CASSVKGVGTEAFF. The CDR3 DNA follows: TGTGCCAGCAGCGTTAAGGGGGTGGGCACTGAAGCTTTCTTT.

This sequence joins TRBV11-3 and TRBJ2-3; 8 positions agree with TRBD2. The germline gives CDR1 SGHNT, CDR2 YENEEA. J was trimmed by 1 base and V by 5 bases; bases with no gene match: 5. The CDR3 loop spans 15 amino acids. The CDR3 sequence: CASSPGAGGTDTQYF. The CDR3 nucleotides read TGTGCCAGCAGCCCGGGAGCGGGAGGCACAGATACGCAGTATTTT.